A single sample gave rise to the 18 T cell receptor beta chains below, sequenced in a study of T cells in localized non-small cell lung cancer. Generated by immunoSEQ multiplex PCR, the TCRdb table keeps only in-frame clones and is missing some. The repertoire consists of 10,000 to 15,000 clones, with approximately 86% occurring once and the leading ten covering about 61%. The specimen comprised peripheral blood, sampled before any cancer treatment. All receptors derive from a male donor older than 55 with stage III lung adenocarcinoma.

As DNA, the CDR3 is TGTGCCAGCCGGAGAGGGGACATGAACACTGAAGCTTTCTTT. It encodes CASRRGDMNTEAFF. The chain has TRBV19 and TRBJ1-1; tentatively, D is TRBD1 (6 bases). Germline V CDR1 and CDR2: LNHDA, SQIVND (reference sequence). The ends were cut back, 9 bases at V and 0 bases at J, with 14 bases in the middle. The CDR3 is 14 residues long.

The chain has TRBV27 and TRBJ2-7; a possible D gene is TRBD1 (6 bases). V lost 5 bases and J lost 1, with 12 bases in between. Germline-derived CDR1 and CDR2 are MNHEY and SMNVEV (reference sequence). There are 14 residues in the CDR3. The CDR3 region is CASSVYRDSYEQYF. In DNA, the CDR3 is TGTGCCAGCAGTGTCTACAGGGATTCCTACGAGCAGTACTTC.

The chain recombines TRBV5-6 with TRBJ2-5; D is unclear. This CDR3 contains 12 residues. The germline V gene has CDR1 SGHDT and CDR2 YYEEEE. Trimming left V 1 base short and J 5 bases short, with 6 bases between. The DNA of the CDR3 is TGTGCCAGCAGCTTGTTCAAGGAGACCCAGTACTTC. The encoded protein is CASSLFKETQYF.

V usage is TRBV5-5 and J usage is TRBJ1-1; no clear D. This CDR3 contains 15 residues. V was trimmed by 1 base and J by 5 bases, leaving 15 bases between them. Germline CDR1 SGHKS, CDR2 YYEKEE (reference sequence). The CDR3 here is CASSLMRTEKTEAFF. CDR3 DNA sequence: TGTGCCAGCAGCTTGATGCGGACGGAGAAAACTGAAGCTTTCTTT.

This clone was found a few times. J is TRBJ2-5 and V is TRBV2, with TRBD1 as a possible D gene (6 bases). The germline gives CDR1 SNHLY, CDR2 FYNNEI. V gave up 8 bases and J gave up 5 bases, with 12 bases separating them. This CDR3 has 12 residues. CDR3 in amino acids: CASEQGMETQYF. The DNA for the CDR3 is TGTGCCAGCGAACAGGGAATGGAGACCCAGTACTTC.

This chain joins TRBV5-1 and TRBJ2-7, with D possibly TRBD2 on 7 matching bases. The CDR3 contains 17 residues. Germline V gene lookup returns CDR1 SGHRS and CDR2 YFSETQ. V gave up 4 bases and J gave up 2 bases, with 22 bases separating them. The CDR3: CASSKGGAARGPYEQYF. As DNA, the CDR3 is TGCGCCAGCAGCAAGGGGGGGGCCGCTCGGGGGCCCTACGAGCAGTACTTC.

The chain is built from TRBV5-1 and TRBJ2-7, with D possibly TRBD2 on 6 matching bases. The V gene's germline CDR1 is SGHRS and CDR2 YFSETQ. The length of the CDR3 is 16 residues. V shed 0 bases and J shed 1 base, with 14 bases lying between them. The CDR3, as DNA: TGCGCCAGCAGCTTGGGGGGCGGGGAAGGGTCCTACGAGCAGTACTTC. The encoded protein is CASSLGGGEGSYEQYF.

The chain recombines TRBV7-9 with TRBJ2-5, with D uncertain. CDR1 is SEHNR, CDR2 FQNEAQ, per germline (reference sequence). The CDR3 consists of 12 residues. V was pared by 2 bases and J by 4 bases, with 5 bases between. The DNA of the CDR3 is TGTGCCAGCAGCTTAATCGTAGAGACCCAGTACTTC. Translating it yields CASSLIVETQYF.

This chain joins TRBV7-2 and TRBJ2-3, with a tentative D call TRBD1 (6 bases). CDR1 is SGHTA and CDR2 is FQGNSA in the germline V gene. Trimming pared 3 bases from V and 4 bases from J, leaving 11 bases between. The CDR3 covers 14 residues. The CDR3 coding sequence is TGTGCCAGCAGCTTCAGGGGTTTATCAGATACGCAGTATTTT. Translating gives CASSFRGLSDTQYF.

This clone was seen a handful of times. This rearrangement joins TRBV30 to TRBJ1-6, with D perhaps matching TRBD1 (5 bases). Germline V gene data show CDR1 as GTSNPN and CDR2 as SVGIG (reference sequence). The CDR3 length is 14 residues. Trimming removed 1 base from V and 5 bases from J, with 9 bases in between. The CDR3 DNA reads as TGTGCCTGGAGTGGGGGGACCGATAATTCACCCCTCCACTTT. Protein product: CAWSGGTDNSPLHF.

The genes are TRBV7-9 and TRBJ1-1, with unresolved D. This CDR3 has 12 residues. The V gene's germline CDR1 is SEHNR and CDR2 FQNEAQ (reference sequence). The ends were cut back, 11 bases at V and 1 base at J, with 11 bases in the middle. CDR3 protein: CAEKIPNTEAFF. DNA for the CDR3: TGTGCCGAAAAGATACCGAACACTGAAGCTTTCTTT.

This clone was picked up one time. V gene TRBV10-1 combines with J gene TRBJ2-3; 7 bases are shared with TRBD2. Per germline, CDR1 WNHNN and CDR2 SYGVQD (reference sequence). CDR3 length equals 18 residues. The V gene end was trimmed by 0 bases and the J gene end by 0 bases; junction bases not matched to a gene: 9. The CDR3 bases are TGCGCCAGCAGTGAGTCGGGGGGGAAAGTTGAGAGCACAGATACGCAGTATTTT. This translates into CASSESGGKVESTDTQYF.

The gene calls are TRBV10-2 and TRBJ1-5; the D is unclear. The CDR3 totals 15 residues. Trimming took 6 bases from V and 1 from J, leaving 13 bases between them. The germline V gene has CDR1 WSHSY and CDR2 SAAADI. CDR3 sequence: CASRLGGASNQPQHF. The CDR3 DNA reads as TGCGCCAGCAGGCTTGGTGGCGCCAGCAATCAGCCCCAGCATTTT.

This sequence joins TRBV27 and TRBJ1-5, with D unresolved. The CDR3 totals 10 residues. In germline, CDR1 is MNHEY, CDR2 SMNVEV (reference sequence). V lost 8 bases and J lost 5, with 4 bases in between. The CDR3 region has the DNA TGTGCCAGCGGGTATCAGCCCCAGCATTTT. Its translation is CASGYQPQHF.

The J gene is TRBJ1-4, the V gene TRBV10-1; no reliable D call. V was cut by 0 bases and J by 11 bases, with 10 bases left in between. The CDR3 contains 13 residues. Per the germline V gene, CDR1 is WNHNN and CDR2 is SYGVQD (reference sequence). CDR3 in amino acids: CASSESNTGKLFF. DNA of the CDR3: TGCGCCAGCAGTGAGTCGAACACGGGGAAACTGTTTTTT.

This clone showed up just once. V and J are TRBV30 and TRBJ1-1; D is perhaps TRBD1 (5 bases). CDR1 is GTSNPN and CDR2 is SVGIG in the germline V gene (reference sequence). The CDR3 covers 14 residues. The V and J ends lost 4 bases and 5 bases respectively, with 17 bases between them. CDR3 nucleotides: TGTGCCTGGAATCGTCGGGGGTATGCGACTGAAGCTTTCTTT. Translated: CAWNRRGYATEAFF.

The CDR3 nucleotides are TGTGCCTGGAGCACTCTTTACGAGCAGTACTTC. This translates into CAWSTLYEQYF. The chain employs TRBV30 and TRBJ2-7, with D unresolved. The CDR3 contains 11 residues. CDR1 is GTSNPN, CDR2 SVGIG, per germline (reference sequence). V dropped 3 bases and J dropped 4 bases, with 7 bases sitting between them.

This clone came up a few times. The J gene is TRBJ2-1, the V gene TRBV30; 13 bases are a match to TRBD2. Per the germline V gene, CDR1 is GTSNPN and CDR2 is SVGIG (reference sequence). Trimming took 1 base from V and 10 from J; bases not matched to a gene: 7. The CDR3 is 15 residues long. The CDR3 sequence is CAWSEGLAGRREQFF. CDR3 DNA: TGTGCCTGGAGTGAGGGACTAGCGGGAAGGAGGGAGCAGTTCTTC.